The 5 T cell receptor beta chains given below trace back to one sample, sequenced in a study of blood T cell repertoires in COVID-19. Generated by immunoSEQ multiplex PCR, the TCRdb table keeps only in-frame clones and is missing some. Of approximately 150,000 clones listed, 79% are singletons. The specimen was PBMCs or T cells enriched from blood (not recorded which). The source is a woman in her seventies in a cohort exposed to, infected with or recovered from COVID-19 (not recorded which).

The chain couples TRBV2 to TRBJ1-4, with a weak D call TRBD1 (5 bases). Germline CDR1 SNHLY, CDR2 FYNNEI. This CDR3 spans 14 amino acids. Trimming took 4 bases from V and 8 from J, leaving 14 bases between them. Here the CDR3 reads CASSVSGLEEKLFF. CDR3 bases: TGTGCCAGCAGTGTCTCAGGGTTAGAAGAAAAACTGTTTTTT. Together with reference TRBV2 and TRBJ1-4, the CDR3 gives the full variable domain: EPEVTQTPSHQVTQMGQEVILRCVPISNHLYFYWYRQILGQKVEFLVSFYNNEISEKSEIFDDQFSVERPDGSNFTLKIRSTKLEDSAMYFCASSVSGLEEKLFFGSGTQLSVL.

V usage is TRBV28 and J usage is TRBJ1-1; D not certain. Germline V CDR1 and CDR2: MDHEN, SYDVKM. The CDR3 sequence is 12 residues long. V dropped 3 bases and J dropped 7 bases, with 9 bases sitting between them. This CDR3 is CASSLVVGEAFF. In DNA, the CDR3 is TGTGCCAGCAGTTTGGTCGTCGGTGAAGCTTTCTTT.

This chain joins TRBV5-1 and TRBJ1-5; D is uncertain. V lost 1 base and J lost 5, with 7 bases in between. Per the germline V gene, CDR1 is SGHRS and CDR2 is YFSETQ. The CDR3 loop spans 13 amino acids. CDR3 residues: CASSLSDDQPQHF. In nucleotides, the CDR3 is TGCGCCAGCAGCTTGTCAGATGATCAGCCCCAGCATTTT.

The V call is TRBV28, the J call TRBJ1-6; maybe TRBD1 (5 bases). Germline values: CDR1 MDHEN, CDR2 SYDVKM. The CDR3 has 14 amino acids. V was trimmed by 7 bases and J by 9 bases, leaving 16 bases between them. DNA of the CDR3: TGTGCCAGCAACATGGGGGGATCAAGTTCACCCCTCCACTTT. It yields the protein CASNMGGSSSPLHF.

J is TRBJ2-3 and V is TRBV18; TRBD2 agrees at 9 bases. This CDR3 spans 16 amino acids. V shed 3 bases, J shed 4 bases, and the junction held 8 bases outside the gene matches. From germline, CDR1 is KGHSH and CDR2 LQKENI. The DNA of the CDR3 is TGTGCCAGCTCACCCCAAGGTAGCGGGAGCGCAGATACGCAGTATTTT. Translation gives CASSPQGSGSADTQYF.